One and the same sample provided the 27 T cell receptor beta chains below, sequenced in a study of cytomegalovirus exposure and HLA in healthy donors. The study ran its PCR with 60 Vbeta and 13 Jbeta primers. Profiling relied on immunoSEQ multiplex PCR, and the TCRdb table lists in-frame clones only, not all of them. The table lists approximately 120,000 clones. Sequenced: PBMCs. The receptor set was obtained from a woman aged 60 to 75 in good health and CMV-seronegative.

The chain has TRBV2 and TRBJ2-7, with D maybe TRBD2 (6 bases). CDR1 is SNHLY, CDR2 FYNNEI, per germline. Trimming took 9 bases from V and 0 from J, leaving 15 bases between them. CDR3 length: 14 amino acids. The DNA of the CDR3 is TGTGCCAGAAATTTGGGAGGAAGCTCCTACGAGCAGTACTTC. Amino acid sequence: CARNLGGSSYEQYF.

The rearrangement joins TRBV5-1 to TRBJ1-2; the match to TRBD1 covers 9 bases. This CDR3 comprises 15 residues. V dropped 4 bases and J dropped 1; count of bases not matched to a gene: 5. Germline CDR1 is SGHRS and CDR2 is YFSETQ. The CDR3: CASSVHRGLNYGYTF. In nucleotides, the CDR3 is TGCGCCAGCAGCGTCCACAGGGGGCTTAACTATGGCTACACCTTC.

The chain links TRBV4-1 to TRBJ2-5; 7 nucleotides align to TRBD2. CDR1 is MGHRA, CDR2 YSYEKL, per germline. This CDR3 contains 19 residues. V shed 1 base, J shed 1 base, and the junction held 15 bases outside the gene matches. CDR3 bases: TGCGCCAGCAGCCAAGGGGGGAGGGCGGCGGGAGTATTCCAAGAGACCCAGTACTTC. It codes for CASSQGGRAAGVFQETQYF.

The chain carries TRBV6-1 and TRBJ1-5, with 8 bases that match TRBD1. The CDR3 contains 14 residues. CDR1 and CDR2 (germline): MNHNS, SASEGT. Germline trimming cut 6 bases from V and 7 bases from J; bases unmatched to any gene: 8. The CDR3 reads CASRPTGAWQPQHF. Here the CDR3 DNA reads TGTGCCAGCAGACCGACAGGGGCGTGGCAGCCCCAGCATTTT.

The rearrangement links TRBV27 to TRBJ1-6; 11 nucleotides match TRBD1. V shed 2 bases, J shed 10 bases, and the junction held 13 bases outside the gene matches. The CDR3 runs to 18 residues. Germline V gene sequence: CDR1 MNHEY, CDR2 SMNVEV (reference sequence). As DNA, the CDR3 is TGTGCCAGCAGTTTAAGCCCGGACAGGGGGCTAAATTACTCACCCCTCCACTTT. Translating it yields CASSLSPDRGLNYSPLHF.

V and J are TRBV11-2 and TRBJ2-1; TRBD1 matches 7 bases. The length of the CDR3 is 16 residues. The germline V gene has CDR1 SGHAT and CDR2 FQNNGV. The junction had 6 bases not matched to a gene; V was cut back by 4 bases and J by 0 bases. The CDR3 nucleotides are TGTGCCAGCAGCTCAGTTCGGGACAGCTCCTACAATGAGCAGTTCTTC. Translated: CASSSVRDSSYNEQFF. The full variable domain, with the rest looked up from reference TRBV11-2 and TRBJ2-1, is EAGVAQSPRYKIIEKRQSVAFWCNPISGHATLYWYQQILGQGPKLLIQFQNNGVVDDSQLPKDRFSAERLKGVDSTLKIQPAKLEDSAVYLCASSSVRDSSYNEQFFGPGTRLTVL.

The chain employs TRBV7-9 and TRBJ2-1; no definite D call. V was cut by 8 bases and J by 7 bases, with 12 bases left in between. Per the germline V gene, CDR1 is SEHNR and CDR2 is FQNEAQ (reference sequence). The CDR3 covers 12 residues. The DNA of the CDR3 is TGTGCCAGCTCAGGTGAAGTGAATGAGCAGTTCTTC. Its protein product is CASSGEVNEQFF.

The genes are TRBV6-5 and TRBJ2-1, with TRBD2 matching over 9 bases. The CDR3 runs 13 residues. CDR1 MNHEY and CDR2 SVGAGI come from the germline V gene. After removal of 10 bases from V and 7 bases from J, the junction contained 8 bases not matched to a gene. The CDR3 reads CATRGGAINEQFF. CDR3 bases: TGTGCCACCCGCGGGGGGGCTATTAATGAGCAGTTCTTC.

The V call is TRBV2, the J call TRBJ2-1, with 11 positions matching TRBD2. The J segment lost 15 bases and the V segment lost 0 bases, leaving 7 bases of the junction unmatched. This CDR3 contains 14 residues. Germline V CDR1 and CDR2: SNHLY, FYNNEI. The CDR3 reads CASSEAPVTSGRFF. For the CDR3, the DNA is TGTGCCAGCAGTGAAGCGCCAGTCACTAGCGGGAGGTTCTTC.

The V gene is TRBV4-1, the J gene TRBJ2-1; D call uncertain. The CDR3 runs 15 residues. V shed 0 bases and J shed 9 bases, with 15 bases lying between them. Germline V lookup: CDR1 MGHRA, CDR2 YSYEKL. CDR3 DNA: TGCGCCAGCAGCCAAGAACCGGCGGTAGCTGGTGAGCAGTTCTTC. It is translated as CASSQEPAVAGEQFF.

This chain joins TRBV5-1 and TRBJ2-7; no clear D. Looked up from germline, CDR1 is SGHRS and CDR2 is YFSETQ. The CDR3 extends over 17 amino acids. Trimming removed 4 bases at V and 0 bases at J, with 20 bases between. The CDR3 nucleotides read TGCGCCAGCAGCAACCCGCAGGAAACGTTCAGCTCCTACGAGCAGTACTTC. This gives the protein CASSNPQETFSSYEQYF.

The chain uses TRBV20-1 and TRBJ2-7; no definite D call. CDR1 is DFQATT, CDR2 SNEGSKA, per germline (reference sequence). The CDR3 contains 11 residues. V was cut by 0 bases and J by 4 bases, with 4 bases left in between. The DNA of the CDR3 is TGCAGTGCTAGAGAACTTTACGAGCAGTACTTC. Amino acid sequence: CSARELYEQYF.

CDR3 sequence reads: CATSSLTSGGWSSYNEQFF. In DNA, the CDR3 is TGTGCCACCAGCAGCCTGACTAGCGGGGGATGGAGCTCCTACAATGAGCAGTTCTTC. The genes are TRBV15 and TRBJ2-1; 12 bases are shared with TRBD2. J gave up 0 bases and V 3 bases, and 9 bases lay outside the gene matches. Germline V gene data show CDR1 as LNHNV and CDR2 as YYDKDF (reference sequence). The CDR3 totals 19 residues.

The chain carries TRBV12-5 and TRBJ1-5; the D gene is possibly TRBD1 (6 bases). Between the trimmed V and J ends, which lost 6 bases and 0 bases, there was a span of 12 bases. Germline V CDR1 and CDR2: LGHNT, FRNRAP. This CDR3 region has 15 residues. CDR3 loop: CASGEQGYSNQPQHF. The CDR3 DNA follows: TGTGCTAGTGGAGAACAGGGATATAGCAATCAGCCCCAGCATTTT.

The rearrangement uses TRBV7-9 and TRBJ1-2, with D maybe TRBD1 (5 bases). This CDR3 contains 12 residues. Trimming left V 5 bases short and J 3 bases short, with 7 bases between. Germline loops: CDR1 SEHNR, CDR2 FQNEAQ (reference sequence). The CDR3 loop is CASSLQDYGYTF. The CDR3 nucleotides read TGTGCCAGCAGCCTACAGGACTATGGCTACACCTTC. Together with reference TRBV7-9 and TRBJ1-2, the CDR3 gives the full variable domain: DTGVSQNPRHKITKRGQNVTFRCDPISEHNRLYWYRQTLGQGPEFLTYFQNEAQLEKSRLLSDRFSAERPKGSFSTLEIQRTEQGDSAMYLCASSLQDYGYTFGSGTRLTVV.

V usage is TRBV4-1 and J usage is TRBJ2-7; a weak D match, TRBD2 (5 bases). The germline gives CDR1 MGHRA, CDR2 YSYEKL. The CDR3 is 14 residues long. Trimming pared 4 bases from V and 2 bases from J, leaving 12 bases between. In DNA form, the CDR3 reads TGCGCCAGCAGCCCCGACCTGAGGGCCTACGAGCAGTACTTC. Translating it yields CASSPDLRAYEQYF.

The chain couples TRBV11-2 to TRBJ2-3; TRBD2 is a possible D gene (6 bases). There are 15 residues in the CDR3. Trimming removed 5 bases from V and 3 bases from J, with 15 bases in between. Germline CDR1 reads SGHAT; CDR2 reads FQNNGV. The CDR3 loop reads CASSPRGGITDTQYF. CDR3 nucleotides: TGTGCCAGCAGCCCCCGAGGCGGGATAACAGATACGCAGTATTTT.

The genes are TRBV15 and TRBJ2-7; a weak D match, TRBD2 (6 bases). Trimming took off 7 bases at V and 4 bases at J, with 17 bases between the two ends. Germline V lookup: CDR1 LNHNV, CDR2 YYDKDF (reference sequence). This CDR3 region has 14 residues. For the CDR3, the DNA is TGTGCCACCACCAAGGAGGGCAGGTCTTACGAGCAGTACTTC. Translation gives CATTKEGRSYEQYF.

The chain has TRBV28 and TRBJ2-7; 7 nucleotides match TRBD1. The CDR3 is made up of 15 amino acids. The V segment lost 6 bases and the J segment 0 bases; nucleotides outside the gene matches: 8. CDR1 and CDR2 from the germline V gene are MDHEN and SYDVKM. CDR3 region: CASRPPAGGSYEQYF. The CDR3 region has the DNA TGTGCCAGCAGGCCACCGGCAGGGGGCTCCTACGAGCAGTACTTC.

The rearrangement links TRBV30 to TRBJ2-3; 8 positions agree with TRBD2. The CDR3 totals 15 residues. The J segment lost 2 bases and the V segment lost 3 bases, leaving 7 bases of the junction unmatched. Germline V gives CDR1 GTSNPN, CDR2 SVGIG (reference sequence). DNA of the CDR3: TGTGCCTGGAGAGTAGGACTAGCAAACACAGATACGCAGTATTTT. Translated: CAWRVGLANTDTQYF.

CDR3 DNA sequence: TGCAGCGTTTACCTAGCGGGAGCCACAGATACGCAGTATTTT. As protein: CSVYLAGATDTQYF. This chain joins TRBV29-1 and TRBJ2-3; 10 nucleotides line up with TRBD2. Germline CDR1 reads SQVTM; CDR2 reads ANQGSEA. J gave up 2 bases and V 5 bases, and 4 bases lay outside the gene matches. The CDR3 is 14 residues long.

This chain uses TRBV2 with TRBJ2-5; the D gene is possibly TRBD1 (5 bases). The CDR3 runs 14 residues. CDR1 is SNHLY, CDR2 FYNNEI, per germline. Trimming took off 7 bases at V and 1 base at J, with 13 bases between the two ends. As DNA, the CDR3 is TGTGCCAGCACCCCCCACAGGCCCCAAGAGACCCAGTACTTC. This translates into CASTPHRPQETQYF.

V and J are TRBV28 and TRBJ2-1; TRBD2 matches at 7 bases. The CDR3 is 15 amino acids. CDR1 is MDHEN, CDR2 SYDVKM, per germline. Losses at the gene ends were 6 bases for V and 5 bases for J; bases not matched to a gene: 10. The CDR3 loop is CASSRGERGNNEQFF. The CDR3 DNA sequence: TGTGCCAGCAGCCGCGGGGAGCGGGGTAACAATGAGCAGTTCTTC.

The chain employs TRBV11-2 and TRBJ2-3; D is ambiguous. Trimming left V 1 base short and J 3 bases short, with 5 bases between. Germline V lookup: CDR1 SGHAT, CDR2 FQNNGV. CDR3 length: 13 amino acids. In DNA, the CDR3 is TGTGCCAGCAGCTTAGCGGGTACAGATACGCAGTATTTT. Translation: CASSLAGTDTQYF. Full variable domain (remainder filled in from reference TRBV11-2 and TRBJ2-3): EAGVAQSPRYKIIEKRQSVAFWCNPISGHATLYWYQQILGQGPKLLIQFQNNGVVDDSQLPKDRFSAERLKGVDSTLKIQPAKLEDSAVYLCASSLAGTDTQYFGPGTRLTVL.

This chain uses TRBV25-1 with TRBJ1-2, with D uncertain. V was cut by 4 bases and J by 4 bases, with 13 bases left in between. Germline CDR1 reads MGHDK; CDR2 reads SYGVNS. The CDR3 is made up of 14 amino acids. CDR3 amino acids: CASSGSLRSYGYTF. DNA of the CDR3: TGTGCCAGCAGTGGATCACTGAGGAGCTATGGCTACACCTTC.

The chain joins TRBV11-2 to TRBJ2-7, with 10 bases aligning to TRBD2. J lost 0 bases, V lost 5 bases, and 16 bases had no gene match. From germline, CDR1 is SGHAT and CDR2 FQNNGV. The CDR3 totals 19 residues. CDR3 bases: TGTGCCAGCAGCCCGAGGCTAGCGGGAGTACCCAGACTCTCCTACGAGCAGTACTTC. Translation gives CASSPRLAGVPRLSYEQYF.

The J gene is TRBJ1-2, the V gene TRBV18, with a weak D call TRBD1 (5 bases). The CDR3 covers 14 residues. Trimming stripped 6 bases from V and 8 bases from J, with 19 bases between. Germline CDR1 reads KGHSH; CDR2 reads LQKENI. The CDR3 DNA reads TGTGCCAGCTCCCTAGGGGATGGTGATAGCGGCTACACCTTC. Its protein is CASSLGDGDSGYTF.